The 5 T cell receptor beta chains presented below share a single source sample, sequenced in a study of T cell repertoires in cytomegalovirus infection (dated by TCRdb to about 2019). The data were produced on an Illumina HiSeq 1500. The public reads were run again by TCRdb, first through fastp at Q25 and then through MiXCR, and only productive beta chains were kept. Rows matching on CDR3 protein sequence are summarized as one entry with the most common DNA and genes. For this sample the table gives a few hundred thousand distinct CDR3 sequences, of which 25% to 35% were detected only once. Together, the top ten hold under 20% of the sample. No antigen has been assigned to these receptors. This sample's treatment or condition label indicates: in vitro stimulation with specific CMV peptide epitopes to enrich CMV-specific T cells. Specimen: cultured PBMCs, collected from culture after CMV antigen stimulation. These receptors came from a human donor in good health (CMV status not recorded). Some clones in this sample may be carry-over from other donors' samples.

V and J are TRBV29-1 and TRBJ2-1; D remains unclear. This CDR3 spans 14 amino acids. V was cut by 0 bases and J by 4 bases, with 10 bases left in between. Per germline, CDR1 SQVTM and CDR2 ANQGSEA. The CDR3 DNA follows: TGCAGCGTTGAAGATGGGGTCCATTACAATGAGCAGTTCTTC. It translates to CSVEDGVHYNEQFF.

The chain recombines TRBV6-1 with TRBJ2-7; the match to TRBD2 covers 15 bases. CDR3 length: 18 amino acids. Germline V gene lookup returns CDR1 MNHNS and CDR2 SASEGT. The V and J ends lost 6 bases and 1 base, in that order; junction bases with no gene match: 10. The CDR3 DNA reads TGTGCCAGCAGAAACGGACTAGCGGGAGGGACTGAATCCTACGAGCAGTACTTC. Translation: CASRNGLAGGTESYEQYF.

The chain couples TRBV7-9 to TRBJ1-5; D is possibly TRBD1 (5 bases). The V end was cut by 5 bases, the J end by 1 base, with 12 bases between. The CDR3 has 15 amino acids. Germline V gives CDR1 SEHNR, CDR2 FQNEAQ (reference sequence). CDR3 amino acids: CASSVGTPSNQPQHF. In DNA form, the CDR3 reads TGTGCCAGCAGCGTGGGGACCCCAAGCAATCAGCCCCAGCATTTT.

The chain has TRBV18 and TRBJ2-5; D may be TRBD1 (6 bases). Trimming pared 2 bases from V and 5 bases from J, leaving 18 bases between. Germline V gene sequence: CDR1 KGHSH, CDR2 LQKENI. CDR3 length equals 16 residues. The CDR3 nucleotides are TGTGCCAGCTCACCAATCCGGGACACATCTAGGGAGACCCAGTACTTC. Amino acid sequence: CASSPIRDTSRETQYF.

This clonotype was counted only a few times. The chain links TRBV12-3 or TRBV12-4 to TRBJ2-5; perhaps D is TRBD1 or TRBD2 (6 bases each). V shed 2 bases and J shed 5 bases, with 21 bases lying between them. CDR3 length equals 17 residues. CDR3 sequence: CASSLRPLSGGGETQYF. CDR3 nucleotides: TGTGCCAGCAGTTTAAGGCCCCTTAGCGGAGGGGGGGAGACCCAGTACTTC.